The next 9 T cell receptor beta chains were all read from a single sample in a study of T-cell memory formation after mild COVID-19. TCRdb called the 5' RACE reads again in MiXCR, with one record for every CDR3 protein. Seen here are some 48,000 distinct CDR3 sequences, 12% observed once, and the top ten hold about 24%. Sequencing was performed on PBMCs or a T cell subset sorted from them (not recorded which). The origin of the receptors is a man aged 18-30 years who had mild COVID-19 (a few samples of this study predate the infection). Cell type and time point are not known.

This chain links TRBV2 with TRBJ2-5; no clear D. The V gene's germline CDR1 is SNHLY and CDR2 FYNNEI. CDR3 size: 12 residues. V was trimmed by 6 bases and J by 5 bases, leaving 10 bases between them. CDR3 nucleotides: TGTGCCAGCAGGGGTCCCGGGGAGACCCAGTACTTC. This translates into CASRGPGETQYF.

This clonotype has a count of ten or more. The V call is TRBV10-3, the J call TRBJ2-5; 9 bases are a match to TRBD1. In germline, CDR1 is ENHRY, CDR2 SYGVKD. V was pared by 6 bases and J by 3 bases, with 2 bases of the junction left unmatched. This CDR3 region has 13 residues. Written as DNA, the CDR3 is TGTGCCATCAGCCGGGACAGGGAAGAGACCCAGTACTTC. Translating it yields CAISRDREETQYF.

This clonotype was seen many times. The chain couples TRBV19 to TRBJ2-2; a possible D gene is TRBD2 (5 bases). Germline CDR1 LNHDA, CDR2 SQIVND (reference sequence). CDR3 length: 12 residues. The germline V and J ends were trimmed by 9 bases and 3 bases, with 8 bases remaining between them. Written as DNA, the CDR3 is TGTGCCAGCCCCGGGGACACCGGGGAGCTGTTTTTT. Amino acids: CASPGDTGELFF. The variable domain in full, completed from reference TRBV19 and TRBJ2-2, reads DGGITQSPKYLFRKEGQNVTLSCEQNLNHDAMYWYRQDPGQGLRLIYYSQIVNDFQKGDIAEGYSVSREKKESFPLTVTSAQKNPTAFYLCASPGDTGELFFGEGSRLTVL.

This clonotype appeared a few times. The chain joins TRBV5-1 to TRBJ2-3; either TRBD1 or TRBD2 may fit D (6 bases each). V gave up 1 base and J gave up 4 bases, with 10 bases separating them. Germline V gene data show CDR1 as SGHRS and CDR2 as YFSETQ. The CDR3 totals 14 residues. DNA for the CDR3: TGCGCCAGCAGCTTGATGGGGGGCGCAGATACGCAGTATTTT. Translation gives CASSLMGGADTQYF. Together with reference TRBV5-1 and TRBJ2-3, the CDR3 gives the full variable domain: KAGVTQTPRYLIKTRGQQVTLSCSPISGHRSVSWYQQTPGQGLQFLFEYFSETQRNKGNFPGRFSGRQFSNSRSEMNVSTLELGDSALYLCASSLMGGADTQYFGPGTRLTVL.

This clonotype was recorded many times. The chain joins TRBV5-1 to TRBJ1-3; D possibly corresponds to TRBD1 (5 bases). The V gene's germline CDR1 is SGHRS and CDR2 YFSETQ. There are 16 residues in the CDR3. The germline V and J ends were trimmed by 0 bases and 0 bases, with 10 bases remaining between them. For the CDR3, the DNA is TGCGCCAGCAGCTTGGCCGCGGGGACCTCTGGAAACACCATATATTTT. Encoded protein: CASSLAAGTSGNTIYF.

The genes are TRBV29-1 and TRBJ1-3; unclear D gene. Germline V CDR1 and CDR2: SQVTM, ANQGSEA. CDR3 length: 15 amino acids. V was pared by 5 bases and J by 0 bases, with 14 bases between. CDR3 in amino acids: CSVFLHGNSGNTIYF. CDR3 in DNA: TGCAGCGTTTTCCTACATGGTAACTCTGGAAACACCATATATTTT.

This clonotype came up many times. The V call is TRBV6-2 or TRBV6-3, the J call TRBJ2-5; 10 bases align to TRBD2. After removal of 4 bases from V and 5 bases from J, the junction contained 10 bases not matched to a gene. This CDR3 spans 16 amino acids. Looked up from germline, CDR1 is MNHEY and CDR2 is SVGEGT. DNA for the CDR3: TGTGCCAGCAGTTTTGGACTAGCGGCGTACATGGAGACCCAGTACTTC. This encodes CASSFGLAAYMETQYF.

This chain links TRBV6-6 with TRBJ2-2; no definite D call. V lost 9 bases and J lost 3, with 11 bases in between. Germline V gives CDR1 MNHNY, CDR2 SVGAGI (reference sequence). The CDR3 extends over 13 amino acids. The CDR3 region is CASIGPYTGELFF. In DNA, the CDR3 is TGTGCCAGTATCGGGCCCTACACCGGGGAGCTGTTTTTT.

This rearrangement joins TRBV5-4 to TRBJ1-1; D not certain. Germline V gives CDR1 SGHNT, CDR2 YYREEE (reference sequence). The ends were cut back, 9 bases at V and 3 bases at J, with 18 bases in the middle. The CDR3 loop spans 14 amino acids. The CDR3 DNA reads as TGTGCCACCACCTCCGGCACACTTTACACTGAAGCTTTCTTT. It specifies CATTSGTLYTEAFF.